The 28 T cell receptor beta chains presented below share a single source sample, sequenced in a study of blood T cell repertoires in COVID-19. Sequencing used immunoSEQ multiplex PCR; TCRdb keeps in-frame clones, though not all of them. The sample has around 100,000 clones; about 89% are singletons. Specimen: peripheral blood. Source of these receptors: a human donor with active COVID-19. The donor label of this sample is uncertain.

The rearrangement joins TRBV2 to TRBJ2-1; weak D call: TRBD2 (5 bases). Germline CDR1 SNHLY, CDR2 FYNNEI. V was pared by 3 bases and J by 5 bases, with 8 bases between. The CDR3 is made up of 13 amino acids. In DNA, the CDR3 is TGTGCCAGCAGTGACCGGGGAGACAATGAGCAGTTCTTC. Translated: CASSDRGDNEQFF. The whole variable domain, filled in from reference TRBV2 and TRBJ2-1, reads EPEVTQTPSHQVTQMGQEVILRCVPISNHLYFYWYRQILGQKVEFLVSFYNNEISEKSEIFDDQFSVERPDGSNFTLKIRSTKLEDSAMYFCASSDRGDNEQFFGPGTRLTVL.

The rearrangement joins TRBV6-6 to TRBJ2-5; D perhaps matches TRBD1 (5 bases). The CDR3 runs to 12 residues. Germline values: CDR1 MNHNY, CDR2 SVGAGI (reference sequence). V was shortened by 5 bases and J by 5 bases, with 9 bases between the two germline ends. CDR3 DNA sequence: TGTGCCAGCAGTCTGGGGCCGGAGACCCAGTACTTC. Residues: CASSLGPETQYF.

This clone was seen only once. This chain links TRBV6-5 with TRBJ2-7, with 8 nucleotides matching TRBD1. Germline CDR1 and CDR2: MNHEY and SVGAGI. Trimming removed 6 bases from V and 3 bases from J; junction bases left unmatched: 4. This CDR3 spans 13 amino acids. In DNA form, the CDR3 reads TGTGCCAGCAGCCCCGGGACAGGCTACGAGCAGTACTTC. Translating it yields CASSPGTGYEQYF.

V gene TRBV11-2 combines with J gene TRBJ2-2, with unresolved D. V lost 7 bases and J 3 bases, leaving 9 bases between the germline ends. The CDR3 sequence is 13 residues long. The V gene's germline CDR1 is SGHAT and CDR2 FQNNGV. CDR3: CASTPLDTGELFF. The CDR3 DNA reads as TGTGCCAGCACCCCTTTAGACACCGGGGAGCTGTTTTTT.

The V call is TRBV18, the J call TRBJ2-3, with 12 positions matching TRBD1. Germline V CDR1 and CDR2: KGHSH, LQKENI. CDR3 length equals 15 residues. J lost 9 bases, V lost 0 bases, and 4 bases had no gene match. CDR3 amino acids: CASSPPGQGAGTQYF. Here the CDR3 DNA reads TGTGCCAGCTCACCACCGGGACAGGGGGCTGGAACGCAGTATTTT.

The J gene is TRBJ1-2, the V gene TRBV29-1, with D unresolved. Per germline, CDR1 SQVTM and CDR2 ANQGSEA. The CDR3 contains 13 residues. V lost 1 base to trimming and J lost 4 bases, with 10 bases between them. The CDR3 nucleotides read TGCAGCGTTGAAGGGGCGGGCCTCTATGGCTACACCTTC. Amino acids: CSVEGAGLYGYTF. Full variable domain (remainder filled in from reference TRBV29-1 and TRBJ1-2): SAVISQKPSRDICQRGTSLTIQCQVDSQVTMMFWYRQQPGQSLTLIATANQGSEATYESGFVIDKFPISRPNLTFSTLTVSNMSPEDSSIYLCSVEGAGLYGYTFGSGTRLTVV.

This clone was observed a few times. The CDR3 protein is CASNRVGNQPQHF. The CDR3 DNA follows: TGTGCCAGTAACAGGGTTGGCAATCAGCCCCAGCATTTT. This sequence joins TRBV19 and TRBJ1-5, with D perhaps TRBD1 (6 bases). V shed 7 bases and J shed 2 bases, with 9 bases lying between them. CDR3 length: 13 residues. Germline loops: CDR1 LNHDA, CDR2 SQIVND (reference sequence).

As DNA, the CDR3 is TGTGCCAGCAGCTTGGGCGGGGAGTATGGCTACACCTTC. The encoded protein is CASSLGGEYGYTF. The J gene is TRBJ1-2, the V gene TRBV5-6; D is ambiguous. V was shortened by 0 bases and J by 5 bases, with 8 bases between the two germline ends. CDR1 and CDR2 (germline): SGHDT, YYEEEE. This CDR3 is built from 13 residues.

The rearrangement links TRBV7-9 to TRBJ1-1; 10 bases map to TRBD1. After removal of 3 bases from V and 6 bases from J, the junction contained 10 bases not matched to a gene. Germline lookup yields CDR1 SEHNR and CDR2 FQNEAQ (reference sequence). CDR3 length: 16 amino acids. The CDR3 loop reads CASSLDHRDRGAEAFF. As DNA, the CDR3 is TGTGCCAGCAGCTTGGACCACCGGGACAGGGGAGCTGAAGCTTTCTTT.

In this sample, this clone turned up once. The J gene is TRBJ1-5, the V gene TRBV9; 7 nucleotides align to TRBD1. CDR3 length equals 14 residues. The germline V gene encodes CDR1 SGDLS and CDR2 YYNGEE. The V segment lost 3 bases and the J segment 6 bases; nucleotides outside the gene matches: 6. For the CDR3, the DNA is TGTGCCAGCAGCGGACAGGGCTCGGGTCAGCCCCAGCATTTT. Residues: CASSGQGSGQPQHF.

This sequence joins TRBV5-1 and TRBJ2-7, with D possibly TRBD2 on 6 matching bases. CDR3 length: 14 residues. The germline gives CDR1 SGHRS, CDR2 YFSETQ. The germline V and J ends were trimmed by 4 bases and 2 bases, with 13 bases remaining between them. CDR3 in DNA: TGCGCCAGCAGCCTAAACACTAGCCCCTACGAGCAGTACTTC. This codes for CASSLNTSPYEQYF.

The CDR3 loop is CASSFGVRGLGETQYF. CDR3 in DNA: TGTGCCAGCAGTTTTGGGGTCAGGGGGCTCGGGGAGACCCAGTACTTC. The V call is TRBV28, the J call TRBJ2-5; 8 bases match TRBD1. The CDR3 runs to 16 residues. Germline CDR1 and CDR2: MDHEN and SYDVKM. Trimming took 3 bases from V and 5 from J; bases not matched to a gene: 11.

This rearrangement joins TRBV7-3 to TRBJ1-1; D gene ambiguous. Trimming pared 2 bases from V and 1 base from J, leaving 5 bases between. This CDR3 contains 13 residues. Germline V lookup: CDR1 SGHTA, CDR2 FQGTGA. CDR3 loop: CASSLSENTEAFF. CDR3 DNA: TGTGCCAGCAGCTTATCAGAGAACACTGAAGCTTTCTTT.

The chain joins TRBV19 to TRBJ1-1; the D gene is possibly TRBD1 (6 bases). The CDR3 contains 13 residues. V was pared by 7 bases and J by 5 bases, with 14 bases between. CDR1 and CDR2 from the germline V gene are LNHDA and SQIVND (reference sequence). The CDR3 nucleotides read TGTGCCAGTATCCCACCAGGGGCGACTGAAGCTTTCTTT. Protein: CASIPPGATEAFF.

The V call is TRBV11-2, the J call TRBJ2-7; D is possibly TRBD1 (6 bases). The V gene lost 11 bases and the J gene lost 4 bases, with 18 bases spanning the gap. The CDR3 runs to 13 residues. CDR1 and CDR2 (germline): SGHAT, FQNNGV. In DNA, the CDR3 is TGTGCCGGGCATTGGACAGCCCGTTACGAGCAGTACTTC. It encodes CAGHWTARYEQYF.

The chain joins TRBV5-1 to TRBJ2-5, with 9 bases matching TRBD1. This CDR3 is 14 amino acids long. Germline V gene data show CDR1 as SGHRS and CDR2 as YFSETQ. With 4 bases clipped from V and 5 bases from J, the junction kept 6 bases outside the gene matches. CDR3 protein: CASSPGQGFETQYF. The CDR3 DNA reads as TGCGCCAGCAGCCCGGGACAGGGCTTTGAGACCCAGTACTTC.

The rearrangement uses TRBV12-5 and TRBJ2-7; tentative D call: TRBD1 (7 bases). Germline CDR1 reads LGHNT; CDR2 reads FRNRAP. This CDR3 has 19 amino acids. Deletions cut 0 bases from V and 0 bases from J, with 21 bases between. Here the CDR3 reads CASGLVQGLIAENSYEQYF. CDR3 coding DNA: TGTGCTAGTGGTTTGGTACAGGGGTTAATAGCGGAGAACTCCTACGAGCAGTACTTC. Supplemented by reference TRBV12-5 and TRBJ2-7, the full variable domain reads DARVTQTPRHKVTEMGQEVTMRCQPILGHNTVFWYRQTMMQGLELLAYFRNRAPLDDSGMPKDRFSAEMPDATLATLKIQPSEPRDSAVYFCASGLVQGLIAENSYEQYFGPGTRLTVT.

The genes are TRBV4-1 and TRBJ1-1; possibly TRBD1 for D (5 bases). The V end lost 1 base, the J end lost 0 bases, and 21 bases lay between the germline ends. Germline CDR1 MGHRA, CDR2 YSYEKL. The CDR3 is 19 residues long. The CDR3 is CASSQVRIVHGDLNTEAFF. The CDR3, as DNA: TGCGCCAGCAGCCAAGTACGAATTGTGCATGGGGACTTGAACACTGAAGCTTTCTTT.

V usage is TRBV11-3 and J usage is TRBJ2-7, with D maybe TRBD2 (6 bases). Germline-derived CDR1 and CDR2 are SGHNT and YENEEA. This CDR3 region has 13 residues. Trimming took off 3 bases at V and 5 bases at J, with 11 bases between the two ends. This CDR3 is CASSLGGDDEQYF. In DNA form, the CDR3 reads TGTGCCAGCAGCTTGGGCGGGGATGACGAGCAGTACTTC.

The chain recombines TRBV5-4 with TRBJ1-2, with 10 positions matching TRBD1. Germline loops: CDR1 SGHNT, CDR2 YYREEE (reference sequence). Losses at the gene ends were 4 bases for V and 4 bases for J; bases not matched to a gene: 4. The CDR3 has 14 amino acids. CDR3 sequence (DNA): TGTGCCAGCAGCCAGACAGGGGGCGGCTATGGCTACACCTTC. Its protein is CASSQTGGGYGYTF.

J is TRBJ1-4 and V is TRBV5-1; D not certain. Germline V lookup: CDR1 SGHRS, CDR2 YFSETQ. The CDR3 extends over 15 amino acids. V was clipped by 4 bases and J by 0 bases, with 10 bases between them. The CDR3 region is CASSSREATNEKLFF. DNA of the CDR3: TGCGCCAGCAGCAGCCGGGAGGCAACTAATGAAAAACTGTTTTTT.

The chain joins TRBV10-3 to TRBJ2-1; 10 bases align to TRBD1. The CDR3 has 16 residues. With 11 bases clipped from V and 4 bases from J, the junction kept 14 bases outside the gene matches. Germline V gene lookup returns CDR1 ENHRY and CDR2 SYGVKD. The CDR3 here is CAFVTGTGVSYNEQFF. The CDR3 DNA reads TGTGCCTTTGTCACCGGGACAGGGGTCTCTTACAATGAGCAGTTCTTC.

The chain uses TRBV24-1 and TRBJ2-1, with TRBD2 as a possible D gene (6 bases). Trimming removed 4 bases from V and 5 bases from J, with 17 bases in between. The CDR3 loop spans 16 amino acids. The germline CDR1 and CDR2 sequences are KGHDR and SFDVKD. CDR3 amino acids: CATSDGGTPANNEQFF. As DNA, the CDR3 is TGTGCCACCAGTGACGGGGGTACCCCCGCTAACAATGAGCAGTTCTTC.

This chain connects TRBV6-6 to TRBJ1-4, with TRBD1 identical over 8 bases. The germline V gene encodes CDR1 MNHNY and CDR2 SVGAGI (reference sequence). The length of the CDR3 is 14 residues. The ends lost 5 bases at V and 8 bases at J; junction bases unmatched: 7. The CDR3, as DNA: TGTGCCAGCAGTGGACAGGGCCCCGAGGAAAAACTGTTTTTT. Residues: CASSGQGPEEKLFF.

This chain connects TRBV18 to TRBJ2-3; D is possibly TRBD1 (6 bases). The CDR3 has 15 residues. V was shortened by 3 bases and J by 3 bases, with 13 bases between the two germline ends. Germline assignment: CDR1 KGHSH and CDR2 LQKENI. CDR3 sequence reads: CASSPQGLTTDTQYF. The CDR3, as DNA: TGTGCCAGCTCACCGCAGGGGCTAACGACAGATACGCAGTATTTT.

The J gene is TRBJ2-3, the V gene TRBV4-1, with a weak D call TRBD1 (6 bases). Looked up from germline, CDR1 is MGHRA and CDR2 is YSYEKL. This CDR3 spans 14 amino acids. Trimming shortened V by 5 bases and J by 3 bases, and 12 bases separated the two germline ends. This CDR3 reads CASSLGHGTDTQYF. CDR3 nucleotide sequence: TGCGCCAGCAGCTTGGGACACGGAACAGATACGCAGTATTTT.

This clone has a single count. This chain uses TRBV5-1 with TRBJ2-5; D is unclear. The CDR3 consists of 14 residues. V shed 5 bases and J shed 1 base, with 12 bases lying between them. Germline values: CDR1 SGHRS, CDR2 YFSETQ. This CDR3 reads CASRANLFQETQYF. The CDR3 DNA is TGCGCCAGCAGGGCAAATCTCTTCCAAGAGACCCAGTACTTC.

This chain connects TRBV6-2 or TRBV6-3 to TRBJ2-5, with TRBD1 as a possible D gene (6 bases). V dropped 2 bases and J dropped 1 base, with 23 bases sitting between them. CDR3 length equals 19 residues. Per the germline V gene, CDR1 is MNHEY and CDR2 is SVGEGT. The CDR3 DNA is TGTGCCAGCAGTTACACAGGCCCTTTAGGGCAGGGGCCCCAAGAGACCCAGTACTTC. Its protein product is CASSYTGPLGQGPQETQYF.